This T cell receptor beta chain is drawn from a study of cytomegalovirus exposure and HLA in healthy donors. Study-wide findings and caveats: Later, an analysis showed that TCR beta chains associated with HLA were more clonally expanded than others that were equally common. An assumption of roughly uniform sequencing depth across donors underlay the presence/absence analyses.

With respect to this clone: Its antigen is unknown.

Use of 60 Vbeta and 13 Jbeta primers characterized the PCR. The table came from immunoSEQ multiplex PCR; TCRdb's copy has only in-frame clones and leaves some out. Among about 140,000 clones listed, over 65% were seen once. Looked up from germline, CDR1 is SGHAT and CDR2 is FQDESV (reference sequence). This CDR3 contains 17 residues. J was trimmed by 8 bases and V by 5 bases; bases with no gene match: 17. The sequence was collected from a woman aged 30 to 39 in good health and CMV-seronegative. Sequenced input: PBMCs. The V call is TRBV11-1, the J call TRBJ2-1; 8 bases agree with TRBD2. The chain's CDR3 is CASSPPDLFGGGHEQFF. In DNA form, the CDR3 reads TGTGCCAGCAGCCCTCCGGACTTGTTCGGGGGGGGCCATGAGCAGTTCTTC.